This TCR beta chain appears in the sequencing data of a study of T cell responses to AZD1222 COVID-19 vaccine. General observations from the study: Two doses of AZD1222 preceded a rise in Spike-specific TCR breadth and depth.

Points on this clone: The antigen remains unidentified.

TCRdb's copy holds only in-frame clones and misses some; the assay was immunoSEQ multiplex PCR. The table records 130,000 or so clones, about 93% of them present only once. This clonotype was obtained from an adult in good health. The sequencing used peripheral blood, collected on day 0 of AZD1222 vaccination.

The CDR3 coding sequence is TGTGCCAGCAGAACGACGTATACTGATGGCTACACCTTC. It encodes CASRTTYTDGYTF. This chain uses TRBV7-2 with TRBJ1-2, with D hard to call. CDR3 length: 13 residues. The germline CDR1 and CDR2 sequences are SGHTA and FQGNSA. Trimming took 6 bases from V and 6 from J, leaving 14 bases between them.